This entry lists 32 T cell receptor beta chains sequenced from one sample in a study of blood T cell repertoires in COVID-19. Using immunoSEQ multiplex PCR, the repertoire was profiled, and TCRdb retains in-frame clones only, with some absent. The sample consists of about 54,000 clones, 65% to 90% of them appearing once. The specimen sequenced was peripheral blood. All receptors derive from a human donor in a cohort sampled during active COVID-19.

This CDR3 is CASSQPGQGGFGYTF. CDR3 DNA: TGCGCCAGCAGCCAGCCGGGACAGGGAGGTTTTGGCTACACCTTC. The rearrangement joins TRBV4-1 to TRBJ1-2, with 9 positions matching TRBD1. Trimming removed 3 bases from V and 7 bases from J; junction bases left unmatched: 9. The CDR3 runs to 15 residues. Germline V lookup: CDR1 MGHRA, CDR2 YSYEKL.

This sequence joins TRBV3-1 (or the pseudogene TRBV3-2) and TRBJ2-3; D gene unclear. This CDR3 spans 15 amino acids. V was trimmed by 1 base and J by 4 bases, leaving 12 bases between them. The V gene's germline CDR1 is LGHDT and CDR2 YNNKEL (reference sequence). The CDR3 coding sequence is TGTGCCAGCAGCCAAGGTTGGGCGAGTCCAGATACGCAGTATTTT. This sequence encodes CASSQGWASPDTQYF.

The rearrangement uses TRBV6-1 and TRBJ1-2; a possible D gene is TRBD1 (6 bases). Trimming removed 4 bases from V and 5 bases from J, with 20 bases in between. Germline V gene data show CDR1 as MNHNS and CDR2 as SASEGT. This CDR3 has 16 residues. In nucleotides, the CDR3 is TGTGCCAGCAGTGCATACACCACAGGGATTGGATATGGCTACACCTTC. It codes for CASSAYTTGIGYGYTF.

This chain links TRBV5-1 with TRBJ1-2; D possibly corresponds to TRBD1 (6 bases). Between the trimmed V and J ends, which lost 2 bases and 5 bases, there was a span of 10 bases. The germline CDR1 and CDR2 sequences are SGHRS and YFSETQ. The CDR3 runs 13 residues. The CDR3 nucleotides read TGCGCCAGCAGCTTCGGACAGCGGTATGGCTACACCTTC. It specifies CASSFGQRYGYTF.

The V and J genes are TRBV6-6 and TRBJ2-1, with 14 nucleotides matching TRBD2. Germline CDR1 reads MNHNY; CDR2 reads SVGAGI (reference sequence). V was pared by 6 bases and J by 7 bases, with 8 bases of the junction left unmatched. This CDR3 is built from 16 residues. The CDR3 sequence: CASRMTSGGAGNEQFF. For the CDR3, the DNA is TGTGCCAGCAGAATGACTAGCGGGGGGGCCGGGAATGAGCAGTTCTTC.

This rearrangement joins TRBV18 to TRBJ2-2; D ambiguous. The germline CDR1 and CDR2 sequences are KGHSH and LQKENI. The CDR3 is 14 amino acids. V was trimmed by 3 bases and J by 4 bases, leaving 9 bases between them. CDR3 region: CASSPTRPTGELFF. The CDR3 nucleotides read TGTGCCAGCTCACCGACTCGGCCCACCGGGGAGCTGTTTTTT.

V and J are TRBV19 and TRBJ1-3, with D possibly TRBD1 on 5 matching bases. The CDR3 contains 15 residues. Germline V gene lookup returns CDR1 LNHDA and CDR2 SQIVND (reference sequence). The germline V and J ends were trimmed by 5 bases and 0 bases, with 11 bases remaining between them. This chain's CDR3 is CASSPAGVSGNTIYF. CDR3 sequence (DNA): TGTGCCAGTAGTCCGGCGGGGGTCTCTGGAAACACCATATATTTT. The whole variable domain, filled in from reference TRBV19 and TRBJ1-3, reads DGGITQSPKYLFRKEGQNVTLSCEQNLNHDAMYWYRQDPGQGLRLIYYSQIVNDFQKGDIAEGYSVSREKKESFPLTVTSAQKNPTAFYLCASSPAGVSGNTIYFGEGSWLTVV.

The V gene is TRBV5-1, the J gene TRBJ2-5, with TRBD2 matching 8 bases. Germline assignment: CDR1 SGHRS and CDR2 YFSETQ. CDR3 length: 16 residues. The trim removed 2 bases at V and 5 bases at J, leaving 11 bases unmatched. CDR3 amino acids: CASSFGISGAVETQYF. The CDR3 nucleotides read TGCGCCAGCAGCTTTGGAATTAGCGGGGCGGTTGAGACCCAGTACTTC.

The genes are TRBV18 and TRBJ2-7, with 7 bases lining up with TRBD1. The J segment lost 3 bases and the V segment lost 4 bases, leaving 3 bases of the junction unmatched. The CDR3 totals 13 residues. Germline V gene lookup returns CDR1 KGHSH and CDR2 LQKENI. The CDR3 is CASSLGQFYEQYF. As DNA, the CDR3 is TGTGCCAGCTCACTGGGACAGTTCTACGAGCAGTACTTC.

The V call is TRBV10-3, the J call TRBJ1-2; D possibly corresponds to TRBD1 (5 bases). Germline V gene lookup returns CDR1 ENHRY and CDR2 SYGVKD. There are 11 residues in the CDR3. Trimming shortened V by 4 bases and J by 5 bases, and 5 bases separated the two germline ends. This CDR3 is CAISGTYGYTF. CDR3 bases: TGTGCCATCAGTGGGACATATGGCTACACCTTC.

The chain links TRBV21-1 to TRBJ2-6; TRBD2 reflects the table's D call only, with no check against the DNA. TRBV21-1 corresponds to a pseudogene. The CDR3 runs to 15 residues. Here the CDR3 reads CASQGRGSGANVLTF. The CDR3 DNA reads as TGTGCCAGCCAAGGGAGGGGAAGCGGGGCCAACGTCCTGACTTTC.

The J gene is TRBJ2-5, the V gene TRBV5-1, with a possible D match to TRBD1 (6 bases). With 6 bases removed from V and 2 bases from J, the gap between germline ends came to 14 bases. This CDR3 has 14 residues. Germline assignment: CDR1 SGHRS and CDR2 YFSETQ. The CDR3: CASNPQGGQETQYF. In DNA form, the CDR3 reads TGCGCCAGCAACCCACAGGGCGGGCAAGAGACCCAGTACTTC.

The chain links TRBV6-6 to TRBJ1-2; TRBD1 matches 8 bases. This CDR3 region has 15 residues. Per germline, CDR1 MNHNY and CDR2 SVGAGI (reference sequence). V was clipped by 2 bases and J by 4 bases; unmatched bases: 6. The CDR3 DNA reads TGTGCCAGCAGTTACCCACGGACAGGGAGCTATGGCTACACCTTC. Amino acids: CASSYPRTGSYGYTF.

This chain's CDR3 is CASSLNSQPQHF. DNA of the CDR3: TGTGCCAGCAGCTTAAACAGTCAGCCCCAGCATTTT. The rearrangement links TRBV7-9 to TRBJ1-5; no firm D call. Looked up from germline, CDR1 is SEHNR and CDR2 is FQNEAQ (reference sequence). V was cut by 2 bases and J by 6 bases, with 5 bases left in between. The CDR3 extends over 12 amino acids. The full variable domain, its missing parts supplied by reference TRBV7-9 and TRBJ1-5, is DTGVSQNPRHKITKRGQNVTFRCDPISEHNRLYWYRQTLGQGPEFLTYFQNEAQLEKSRLLSDRFSAERPKGSFSTLEIQRTEQGDSAMYLCASSLNSQPQHFGDGTRLSIL.

The rearrangement joins TRBV19 to TRBJ2-7, with 8 bases lining up with TRBD1. The CDR3 length is 16 residues. The J segment lost 0 bases and the V segment lost 4 bases, leaving 8 bases of the junction unmatched. The germline V gene encodes CDR1 LNHDA and CDR2 SQIVND (reference sequence). CDR3 loop: CASSSYYRGSSYEQYF. The CDR3 DNA reads TGTGCCAGTAGTAGTTATTACAGGGGGTCCTCCTACGAGCAGTACTTC.

V gene TRBV9 combines with J gene TRBJ2-3; D tentatively reads TRBD1 or TRBD2 (6 bases each). V was clipped by 4 bases and J by 1 base, with 10 bases between them. The CDR3 runs 14 residues. Germline CDR1 and CDR2: SGDLS and YYNGEE. This chain's CDR3 is CASSLGGRTDTQYF. The CDR3, as DNA: TGTGCCAGCAGCCTAGGGGGGCGCACAGATACGCAGTATTTT.

The gene calls are TRBV25-1 and TRBJ2-3; D is undetermined. CDR3 length: 12 amino acids. Germline V gives CDR1 MGHDK, CDR2 SYGVNS. V lost 7 bases, J lost 6 bases, and 11 bases lay in between. CDR3 nucleotide sequence: TGTGCCAGCAACACCGGAGTTGATACGCAGTATTTT. It specifies CASNTGVDTQYF.

V is TRBV4-1 and J is TRBJ1-6; no reliable D call. Germline CDR1 MGHRA, CDR2 YSYEKL. The CDR3 runs 17 residues. V lost 0 bases to trimming and J lost 0 bases, with 9 bases between them. The CDR3 nucleotides read TGCGCCAGCAGCCAAGATCTGTGGAGCTCCTATAATTCACCCCTCCACTTT. Its translation: CASSQDLWSSYNSPLHF.

This sequence joins TRBV18 and TRBJ2-2; TRBD2 is a possible D gene (6 bases). V was pared by 2 bases and J by 4 bases, with 11 bases between. There are 15 residues in the CDR3. Germline CDR1 KGHSH, CDR2 LQKENI. CDR3 loop: CASSPLQGGTGELFF. CDR3 coding DNA: TGTGCCAGCTCACCATTGCAGGGAGGCACCGGGGAGCTGTTTTTT.

The J gene is TRBJ2-7, the V gene TRBV5-6; D is possibly TRBD2 (5 bases). The CDR3 spans 14 residues. Germline V gene sequence: CDR1 SGHDT, CDR2 YYEEEE. The germline V and J ends were trimmed by 4 bases and 2 bases, with 13 bases remaining between them. The CDR3 here is CASSASGGTYEQYF. In DNA form, the CDR3 reads TGTGCCAGCAGCGCCTCAGGAGGAACCTACGAGCAGTACTTC.

The chain has TRBV7-9 and TRBJ2-1; D unclear. The CDR3 contains 15 residues. V shed 0 bases and J shed 2 bases, with 8 bases lying between them. The germline gives CDR1 SEHNR, CDR2 FQNEAQ (reference sequence). The CDR3: CASSLASSTYNEQFF. The CDR3 bases are TGTGCCAGCAGCTTAGCATCGAGTACCTACAATGAGCAGTTCTTC.

J is TRBJ1-1 and V is TRBV11-2, with 10 bases fitting TRBD1. The CDR3 sequence is 13 residues long. V lost 5 bases and J lost 11; bases outside the gene matches: 8. Germline CDR1 is SGHAT and CDR2 is FQNNGV. The CDR3 nucleotides read TGTGCCAGCAGCGGGGGACAGGGGTTTGGTGCTTTCTTT. As protein: CASSGGQGFGAFF.

This CDR3 is CASSPAPQASGNTIYF. CDR3 in DNA: TGTGCCAGCTCCCCCGCTCCCCAGGCCTCTGGAAACACCATATATTTT. V usage is TRBV18 and J usage is TRBJ1-3, with D uncertain. Trimming took off 6 bases at V and 0 bases at J, with 15 bases between the two ends. Germline values: CDR1 KGHSH, CDR2 LQKENI. This CDR3 is built from 16 residues.

The rearrangement links TRBV6-5 to TRBJ2-7, with 9 bases that match TRBD1. With V trimmed by 6 bases and J by 9 bases, 6 bases remained unmatched. Per germline, CDR1 MNHEY and CDR2 SVGAGI. The CDR3 runs to 12 residues. The CDR3 DNA is TGTGCCAGCAGGGGTACAGGGGGCGGGCAGTACTTC. This codes for CASRGTGGGQYF.

This chain uses TRBV7-8 with TRBJ2-7, with D perhaps TRBD2 (5 bases). V was cut by 0 bases and J by 4 bases, with 19 bases left in between. The CDR3 consists of 17 residues. Germline V gene data show CDR1 as SGHVS and CDR2 as FQNEAQ. CDR3 in amino acids: CASSLASGMYGEYEQYF. CDR3 coding DNA: TGTGCCAGCAGCTTAGCGTCCGGGATGTACGGGGAATACGAGCAGTACTTC.

This rearrangement joins TRBV5-1 to TRBJ1-2, with D possibly TRBD1 on 5 matching bases. Germline V gene sequence: CDR1 SGHRS, CDR2 YFSETQ. CDR3 length: 16 residues. V lost 1 base, J lost 2 bases, and 15 bases lay in between. The CDR3 DNA follows: TGCGCCAGCAGCTTGATCCCAGGGAATGGGAACTATGGCTACACCTTC. Translation: CASSLIPGNGNYGYTF.

CDR3 sequence reads: CASSQGTSGGALNEQFF. CDR3 bases: TGTGCCAGCAGCCAAGGGACTAGCGGGGGGGCCCTCAATGAGCAGTTCTTC. The J gene is TRBJ2-1, the V gene TRBV9; 16 positions agree with TRBD2. CDR3 size: 17 residues. CDR1 and CDR2 from the germline V gene are SGDLS and YYNGEE. V was pared by 4 bases and J by 6 bases, with 7 bases of the junction left unmatched.

The V and J genes are TRBV7-9 and TRBJ1-1, with D hard to call. Germline V gene lookup returns CDR1 SEHNR and CDR2 FQNEAQ (reference sequence). V dropped 1 base and J dropped 10 bases, with 13 bases sitting between them. There are 13 residues in the CDR3. The CDR3 is CASSLVAVGRAFF. The CDR3 nucleotides read TGTGCCAGCAGCTTAGTGGCGGTGGGTAGAGCTTTCTTT.

This chain connects TRBV5-1 to TRBJ2-3, with 11 bases fitting TRBD2. This CDR3 is built from 16 residues. Germline trimming cut 4 bases from V and 3 bases from J; bases unmatched to any gene: 7. Germline V CDR1 and CDR2: SGHRS, YFSETQ. CDR3 coding DNA: TGCGCCAGCAGCCGCCAAACTAGCGGGAGAACAGATACGCAGTATTTT. Protein sequence: CASSRQTSGRTDTQYF.

The chain recombines TRBV28 with TRBJ2-3, with 8 bases aligning to TRBD1. Trimming cost V 5 bases and J 5 bases; bases outside gene matches: 15. The CDR3 runs 17 residues. CDR1 and CDR2 (germline): MDHEN, SYDVKM. The CDR3, as DNA: TGTGCCAGCAGTCTTCTCGGGGCAGGGGGCGTTGGAGATACGCAGTATTTT. It yields the protein CASSLLGAGGVGDTQYF.

The chain employs TRBV4-2 and TRBJ1-2, with D uncertain. Germline assignment: CDR1 LGHNA and CDR2 YNFKEQ. The CDR3 totals 12 residues. V dropped 0 bases and J dropped 9 bases, with 8 bases sitting between them. The CDR3 DNA sequence: TGTGCCAGCAGCCAAGATCCCCGTAGCTACACCTTC. It is translated as CASSQDPRSYTF.

The chain combines TRBV6-6 with TRBJ1-6; D might be TRBD1 (5 bases). CDR1 is MNHNY and CDR2 is SVGAGI in the germline V gene (reference sequence). The ends were cut back, 5 bases at V and 5 bases at J, with 10 bases in the middle. The CDR3 contains 14 residues. As DNA, the CDR3 is TGTGCCAGCAGTCGGGACGGGGATAATTCACCCCTCCACTTT. Amino acid sequence: CASSRDGDNSPLHF.